The 32 T cell receptor beta chains presented below share a single source sample, sequenced in a study of OX40 agonist ivuxolimab in advanced cancers. The table came from immunoSEQ multiplex PCR; TCRdb's copy has only in-frame clones and leaves some out. The table has approximately 50,000 clones, 70% to 85% seen once; the top ten hold about 13%. The source material was CD4+ or CD8+ T cells sorted from blood, sampled in a trial of the OX40 agonist ivuxolimab. The origin of the receptors is an adult with an advanced solid tumor such as melanoma, head and neck, liver or kidney cancer.

The chain couples TRBV27 to TRBJ2-7; a weak D match, TRBD1 (5 bases). Trimming took 3 bases from V and 2 from J, leaving 14 bases between them. The CDR3 has 15 residues. Germline V lookup: CDR1 MNHEY, CDR2 SMNVEV (reference sequence). CDR3 loop: CASSFAWTRAYEQYF. The CDR3 nucleotides read TGTGCCAGCAGTTTTGCGTGGACAAGAGCCTACGAGCAGTACTTC.

The chain is built from TRBV28 and TRBJ2-1, with 8 nucleotides matching TRBD2. This CDR3 is 15 amino acids long. V was clipped by 6 bases and J by 8 bases; unmatched bases: 12. Per germline, CDR1 MDHEN and CDR2 SYDVKM. The CDR3 is CASRLRGGLAYEQFF. The CDR3 DNA reads TGTGCCAGCAGACTTAGGGGTGGACTAGCCTATGAGCAGTTCTTC.

In DNA form, the CDR3 reads TGTGCCAGCAGCGTCCTACTAGGAGATACGCAGTATTTT. Translating gives CASSVLLGDTQYF. This rearrangement joins TRBV6-1 to TRBJ2-3, with a weak D call TRBD2 (5 bases). The germline V and J ends were trimmed by 6 bases and 5 bases, with 12 bases remaining between them. CDR1 and CDR2 (germline): MNHNS, SASEGT. The CDR3 is 13 amino acids.

The J gene is TRBJ2-7, the V gene TRBV7-8; D ambiguous. The CDR3 spans 11 residues. Germline values: CDR1 SGHVS, CDR2 FQNEAQ. Trimming took 2 bases from V and 5 from J, leaving 4 bases between them. The CDR3 DNA reads TGTGCCAGCAGCTTAAGGGACGAGCAGTACTTC. Protein: CASSLRDEQYF.

This chain connects TRBV5-1 to TRBJ2-7; D may be TRBD1 or TRBD2 (7 bases each). The V gene lost 7 bases and the J gene lost 4 bases, with 21 bases spanning the gap. The CDR3 contains 15 residues. CDR1 and CDR2 (germline): SGHRS, YFSETQ. The CDR3 here is CASGPGRGLVYEQYF. CDR3 nucleotide sequence: TGCGCCAGCGGCCCTGGGAGGGGGCTGGTATACGAGCAGTACTTC.

This chain links TRBV7-8 with TRBJ2-5; D remains unclear. The germline gives CDR1 SGHVS, CDR2 FQNEAQ. V gave up 5 bases and J gave up 7 bases, with 17 bases separating them. The CDR3 is 14 residues long. CDR3 sequence reads: CASSPTEAVGTQYF. The CDR3 bases are TGTGCCAGCAGCCCCACCGAGGCGGTCGGGACCCAGTACTTC.

CDR3 amino acids: CASSPGQGGTDTQYF. In DNA, the CDR3 is TGTGCCAGCTCACCGGGACAGGGAGGGACAGATACGCAGTATTTT. V usage is TRBV18 and J usage is TRBJ2-3, with TRBD1 identical over 9 bases. The CDR3 covers 15 residues. Trimming at V came to 3 bases and at J to 3 bases, leaving 4 bases not matched to a gene. Germline assignment: CDR1 KGHSH and CDR2 LQKENI. Full variable domain (missing parts from reference TRBV18 and TRBJ2-3): NAGVMQNPRHLVRRRGQEARLRCSPMKGHSHVYWYRQLPEEGLKFMVYLQKENIIDESGMPKERFSAEFPKEGPSILRIQQVVRGDSAAYFCASSPGQGGTDTQYFGPGTRLTVL.

The chain joins TRBV29-1 to TRBJ2-7; 7 bases align to TRBD2. This CDR3 has 15 amino acids. Looked up from germline, CDR1 is SQVTM and CDR2 is ANQGSEA. V shed 3 bases and J 2 bases; nucleotides not matched to a gene: 10. CDR3 DNA: TGCAGCGTTGAGGCATGGGGGAGCGGGACCTACGAGCAGTACTTC. It encodes CSVEAWGSGTYEQYF.

The rearrangement joins TRBV29-1 to TRBJ2-3; 11 bases line up with TRBD2. The junction had 5 bases not matched to a gene; V was cut back by 7 bases and J by 5 bases. The CDR3 consists of 13 residues. Germline CDR1 SQVTM, CDR2 ANQGSEA. The CDR3 loop is CSAGTSGKDTQYF. Here the CDR3 DNA reads TGCAGCGCAGGGACTAGCGGAAAAGATACGCAGTATTTT.

The V and J genes are TRBV7-2 and TRBJ2-1; 8 nucleotides align to TRBD2. CDR1 SGHTA and CDR2 FQGNSA come from the germline V gene. J gave up 9 bases and V 7 bases, and 11 bases lay outside the gene matches. The CDR3 loop spans 14 amino acids. CDR3 sequence: CASTPHGRVSEQFF. The CDR3 nucleotides read TGTGCCAGCACCCCTCACGGGAGGGTGAGTGAGCAGTTCTTC. Supplemented by reference TRBV7-2 and TRBJ2-1, the full variable domain reads GAGVSQSPSNKVTEKGKDVELRCDPISGHTALYWYRQSLGQGLEFLIYFQGNSAPDKSGLPSDRFSAERTGGSVSTLTIQRTQQEDSAVYLCASTPHGRVSEQFFGPGTRLTVL.

The V call is TRBV10-3, the J call TRBJ2-3; no clear D gene. CDR3 length: 11 residues. CDR1 is ENHRY, CDR2 SYGVKD, per germline. The V end was cut by 3 bases, the J end by 3 bases, with 1 base between. The CDR3 bases are TGTGCCATCAGTGATACAGATACGCAGTATTTT. As protein: CAISDTDTQYF.

The V call is TRBV19, the J call TRBJ2-1; D not resolved. The CDR3 has 12 amino acids. The V end was cut by 6 bases, the J end by 7 bases, with 10 bases between. Germline values: CDR1 LNHDA, CDR2 SQIVND (reference sequence). DNA for the CDR3: TGTGCCAGTAGCCCAAGACTTAATGAGCAGTTCTTC. It yields the protein CASSPRLNEQFF.

This sequence joins TRBV7-9 and TRBJ2-2; 11 bases agree with TRBD1. Germline V gene lookup returns CDR1 SEHNR and CDR2 FQNEAQ (reference sequence). V shed 5 bases and J 3 bases; nucleotides not matched to a gene: 8. This CDR3 contains 17 residues. As DNA, the CDR3 is TGTGCCAGCAGCCCACCGGACAGGGGGCTCTACACCGGGGAGCTGTTTTTT. As protein: CASSPPDRGLYTGELFF.

The CDR3 nucleotides are TGTGCCAGCAGCCCCGGACAGGGTTTCGAGCAGTACTTC. Its translation: CASSPGQGFEQYF. J is TRBJ2-7 and V is TRBV11-1; TRBD1 matches 8 bases. The CDR3 loop spans 13 amino acids. Per germline, CDR1 SGHAT and CDR2 FQDESV (reference sequence). With V trimmed by 5 bases and J by 6 bases, 6 bases remained unmatched.

The chain recombines TRBV27 with TRBJ2-5; perhaps D is TRBD1 or TRBD2 (5 bases each). V was cut by 6 bases and J by 7 bases, with 18 bases left in between. Per the germline V gene, CDR1 is MNHEY and CDR2 is SMNVEV (reference sequence). The CDR3 loop spans 14 amino acids. Here the CDR3 reads CASSVGTVVRTQYF. In DNA, the CDR3 is TGTGCCAGCAGCGTGGGGACCGTAGTTCGGACCCAGTACTTC.

This chain joins TRBV27 and TRBJ2-1, with D possibly matching TRBD2 (7 bases). V lost 7 bases and J lost 3, with 16 bases in between. The CDR3 is 15 residues long. The germline CDR1 and CDR2 sequences are MNHEY and SMNVEV (reference sequence). DNA for the CDR3: TGTGCCAGCAATGGGGGGGGGCTTTTCTACAATGAGCAGTTCTTC. Translation: CASNGGGLFYNEQFF.

The rearrangement joins TRBV10-1 to TRBJ2-2, with a possible D match to TRBD1 (5 bases). The CDR3 extends over 15 amino acids. Trimming took off 7 bases at V and 6 bases at J, with 18 bases between the two ends. Germline CDR1 and CDR2: WNHNN and SYGVQD (reference sequence). The CDR3 reads CASIGRVRVAGELFF. The CDR3 DNA follows: TGCGCCAGCATAGGAAGGGTCAGGGTCGCCGGGGAGCTGTTTTTT.

The rearrangement links TRBV18 to TRBJ2-5; TRBD1 matches 8 bases. The CDR3 has 14 residues. J was trimmed by 4 bases and V by 6 bases; bases with no gene match: 7. CDR1 KGHSH and CDR2 LQKENI come from the germline V gene. The CDR3 is CASSPGQGRETQYF. For the CDR3, the DNA is TGTGCCAGCTCCCCCGGACAGGGAAGAGAGACCCAGTACTTC.

This clone has only one observation. The V call is TRBV27, the J call TRBJ2-7; no clear D. Between the trimmed V and J ends, which lost 4 bases and 3 bases, there was a span of 10 bases. Germline values: CDR1 MNHEY, CDR2 SMNVEV (reference sequence). The CDR3 runs 13 residues. The CDR3 loop is CASSSGPDYEQYF. For the CDR3, the DNA is TGTGCCAGCAGTTCTGGGCCGGACTACGAGCAGTACTTC.

CDR3 DNA sequence: TGTGCCAGCAGCGCCGGGACTAGCGGGAGGGGAGGCACAGATACGCAGTATTTT. Protein product: CASSAGTSGRGGTDTQYF. The chain employs TRBV9 and TRBJ2-3; 16 bases agree with TRBD2. Germline V gene sequence: CDR1 SGDLS, CDR2 YYNGEE. With 3 bases clipped from V and 1 base from J, the junction kept 5 bases outside the gene matches. The CDR3 runs to 18 residues.

The J gene is TRBJ2-1, the V gene TRBV29-1, with D maybe TRBD2 (5 bases). This CDR3 region has 12 residues. V gave up 7 bases and J gave up 6 bases, with 13 bases separating them. The germline V gene encodes CDR1 SQVTM and CDR2 ANQGSEA. CDR3 DNA: TGCAGCGCTGAGGGCCAGGTCAATGAGCAGTTCTTC. Translated: CSAEGQVNEQFF.

This chain links TRBV18 with TRBJ1-5, with D possibly matching TRBD1 (6 bases). Looked up from germline, CDR1 is KGHSH and CDR2 is LQKENI. Trimming took 5 bases from V and 1 from J, leaving 9 bases between them. The CDR3 sequence is 14 residues long. CDR3 coding DNA: TGTGCCAGCTCAAAGGACAGAAGCAATCAGCCCCAGCATTTT. Amino acid sequence: CASSKDRSNQPQHF.

The chain is built from TRBV18 and TRBJ2-7, with D uncertain. CDR3 length: 11 amino acids. The germline V gene has CDR1 KGHSH and CDR2 LQKENI. Trimming stripped 3 bases from V and 4 bases from J, with 4 bases between. The CDR3 loop is CASSPGYEQYF. CDR3 in DNA: TGTGCCAGCTCACCGGGGTACGAGCAGTACTTC.

V gene TRBV6-1 combines with J gene TRBJ2-7, with D tentatively TRBD1 (6 bases). V lost 4 bases, J lost 6 bases, and 10 bases lay in between. In germline, CDR1 is MNHNS, CDR2 SASEGT. The CDR3 sequence is 12 residues long. CDR3 in DNA: TGTGCCAGCAGTGCCAACAGGGTCGAGCAGTACTTC. Its translation: CASSANRVEQYF.

V and J are TRBV28 and TRBJ1-3; no firm D call. The CDR3 consists of 13 residues. The V end was cut by 5 bases, the J end by 0 bases, with 5 bases between. CDR1 MDHEN and CDR2 SYDVKM come from the germline V gene. The CDR3 sequence is CASSRSSGNTIYF. DNA of the CDR3: TGTGCCAGCAGTCGTAGCTCTGGAAACACCATATATTTT.

The V gene is TRBV29-1, the J gene TRBJ1-1; unclear D gene. Looked up from germline, CDR1 is SQVTM and CDR2 is ANQGSEA. This CDR3 is 13 amino acids long. Between the trimmed V and J ends, which lost 7 bases and 4 bases, there was a span of 16 bases. The CDR3 region is CSGHRALSTEAFF. CDR3 DNA: TGCAGCGGGCATCGGGCGCTCAGCACTGAAGCTTTCTTT.

This clone was found once. V usage is TRBV6-6 and J usage is TRBJ1-2; D is ambiguous. The CDR3 is 12 amino acids. Germline CDR1 is MNHNY and CDR2 is SVGAGI (reference sequence). The V end lost 4 bases, the J end lost 4 bases, and 7 bases lay between the germline ends. CDR3 in amino acids: CASSSPSYGYTF. The CDR3 coding sequence is TGTGCCAGCAGTTCACCGAGCTATGGCTACACCTTC.

This chain links TRBV29-1 with TRBJ1-5, with a possible D match to TRBD1 (5 bases). The CDR3 sequence is 16 residues long. Trimming took off 4 bases at V and 1 base at J, with 17 bases between the two ends. Germline CDR1 and CDR2: SQVTM and ANQGSEA. CDR3 DNA: TGCAGCGTTGTCATTTCAGGGACTGGAAGCAATCAGCCCCAGCATTTT. It specifies CSVVISGTGSNQPQHF.

The chain carries TRBV30 and TRBJ2-7; 10 positions match TRBD1. This CDR3 has 13 residues. Germline lookup yields CDR1 GTSNPN and CDR2 SVGIG (reference sequence). V dropped 4 bases and J dropped 6; count of bases not matched to a gene: 6. The CDR3 is CAWKLGQGSEQYF. The CDR3, as DNA: TGTGCCTGGAAGCTGGGACAGGGGTCCGAGCAGTACTTC.

This clone turned up a few times. The chain joins TRBV9 to TRBJ2-7; 9 bases line up with TRBD1. With V trimmed by 3 bases and J by 7 bases, 8 bases remained unmatched. This CDR3 has 14 residues. The germline V gene encodes CDR1 SGDLS and CDR2 YYNGEE. CDR3 sequence reads: CASSAGTGIREQYF. CDR3 DNA sequence: TGTGCCAGCAGCGCCGGGACAGGGATAAGAGAGCAGTACTTC.

CDR3 residues: CASSPPGRVGANTEAFF. CDR3 nucleotides: TGTGCCAGCTCACCACCGGGTCGTGTGGGGGCGAACACTGAAGCTTTCTTT. The chain recombines TRBV18 with TRBJ1-1; D is possibly TRBD1 (6 bases). The CDR3 runs 17 residues. The V gene lost 0 bases and the J gene lost 1 base, with 15 bases spanning the gap. From germline, CDR1 is KGHSH and CDR2 LQKENI.

J is TRBJ1-2 and V is TRBV5-8, with no clear D. V gave up 4 bases and J gave up 3 bases, with 13 bases separating them. There are 14 residues in the CDR3. Germline CDR1 is SGHTS and CDR2 is YDEGEE. The CDR3 loop reads CASSVLGFDYGYTF. DNA for the CDR3: TGTGCCAGCAGCGTTCTAGGATTCGACTATGGCTACACCTTC.